These 10 T cell receptor beta chains share one sample of origin, sequenced in a study. TCRdb re-analysed the 5' RACE reads in MiXCR, keeping a single row per CDR3 protein. Found here are about 47,000 distinct CDR3 sequences, about 28% of them singletons; the top ten hold 2.1%. The sequenced material came from naive CD4+ T cells sorted from blood. Subset given: naive CD4+ T cells, CD4+CD45RA+CD25-. The receptors derive from a female donor with breast cancer.

The V call is TRBV4-2, the J call TRBJ2-7, with D perhaps matching TRBD1 (6 bases). Germline CDR1 reads LGHNA; CDR2 reads YNFKEQ. This CDR3 is built from 16 residues. V was trimmed by 0 bases and J by 0 bases, leaving 12 bases between them. DNA for the CDR3: TGTGCCAGCAGCCAAGAGTGGTCAGGGGCCTCCTACGAGCAGTACTTC. This translates into CASSQEWSGASYEQYF.

This clonotype appeared many times. DNA of the CDR3: TGCGCCAGCAGCCTGGGCGGAGAGCAGTTCTTC. Protein sequence: CASSLGGEQFF. The chain joins TRBV5-1 to TRBJ2-1; D not resolved. The germline V gene encodes CDR1 SGHRS and CDR2 YFSETQ. V was trimmed by 4 bases and J by 10 bases, leaving 9 bases between them. The CDR3 extends over 11 amino acids.

The V and J genes are TRBV5-1 and TRBJ1-3; 7 bases are shared with TRBD1. The J segment lost 0 bases and the V segment lost 4 bases, leaving 7 bases of the junction unmatched. The CDR3 extends over 16 amino acids. CDR1 SGHRS and CDR2 YFSETQ come from the germline V gene. The CDR3 sequence: CASSRTQGHSGNTIYF. In nucleotides, the CDR3 is TGCGCCAGCAGCCGTACACAGGGGCACTCTGGAAACACCATATATTTT.

This clonotype was observed at least ten times. The V call is TRBV29-1, the J call TRBJ2-3; unclear D gene. V shed 3 bases and J shed 0 bases, with 4 bases lying between them. Germline values: CDR1 SQVTM, CDR2 ANQGSEA. CDR3 length: 12 residues. The CDR3 DNA sequence: TGCAGCGTTGACGGAAGCACAGATACGCAGTATTTT. Residues: CSVDGSTDTQYF.

This clonotype was observed many times. The chain combines TRBV6-2 or TRBV6-3 with TRBJ1-1, with 10 bases identical to TRBD1. Germline-derived CDR1 and CDR2 are MNHEY and SVGEGT. This CDR3 spans 15 amino acids. After removal of 8 bases from V and 3 bases from J, the junction contained 9 bases not matched to a gene. In DNA form, the CDR3 reads TGTGCCAGCGCCGACAGGGGGCCATTCTACACTGAAGCTTTCTTT. Protein: CASADRGPFYTEAFF.

The chain recombines TRBV20-1 with TRBJ1-3; D gene uncertain. V was pared by 6 bases and J by 3 bases, with 12 bases between. CDR1 is DFQATT, CDR2 SNEGSKA, per germline (reference sequence). The CDR3 is 13 amino acids. The DNA for the CDR3 is TGCAGTGCGCAATCCGACATTGGAAACACCATATATTTT. Translation gives CSAQSDIGNTIYF.

Only a few counts were recorded for this clonotype. The chain is built from TRBV27 and TRBJ1-5; possible D gene TRBD1, 5 bases. Germline assignment: CDR1 MNHEY and CDR2 SMNVEV (reference sequence). This CDR3 has 15 amino acids. Trimming took off 6 bases at V and 4 bases at J, with 16 bases between the two ends. CDR3 nucleotide sequence: TGTGCCAGCAGCAGACAAATTGGGGCGAATCAGCCCCAGCATTTT. Translation gives CASSRQIGANQPQHF.

This clonotype was detected ten times or more. The chain links TRBV6-2 or TRBV6-3 to TRBJ2-1; 9 bases are a match to TRBD2. The J segment lost 9 bases and the V segment lost 2 bases, leaving 11 bases of the junction unmatched. This CDR3 is 16 amino acids long. Germline CDR1 MNHEY, CDR2 SVGEGT. CDR3 sequence: CASSYPSAGGRGEQFF. CDR3 nucleotide sequence: TGTGCCAGCAGTTACCCCTCGGCGGGAGGGCGCGGTGAGCAGTTCTTC.

This chain uses TRBV6-6 with TRBJ2-1, with no clear D. The length of the CDR3 is 13 residues. The germline gives CDR1 MNHNY, CDR2 SVGAGI (reference sequence). V shed 2 bases and J shed 3 bases, with 5 bases lying between them. The chain's CDR3 is CASSYTLYNEQFF. The DNA for the CDR3 is TGTGCCAGCAGTTACACCCTCTACAATGAGCAGTTCTTC.

In its sample, this clonotype was seen a few times. The V call is TRBV4-1, the J call TRBJ2-1; D unresolved. Trimming shortened V by 3 bases and J by 10 bases, and 7 bases separated the two germline ends. Germline CDR1 reads MGHRA; CDR2 reads YSYEKL. This CDR3 is 11 amino acids long. CDR3 nucleotide sequence: TGCGCCAGCAGCCAGGCCCTAGAGCAGTTCTTC. Its protein is CASSQALEQFF.